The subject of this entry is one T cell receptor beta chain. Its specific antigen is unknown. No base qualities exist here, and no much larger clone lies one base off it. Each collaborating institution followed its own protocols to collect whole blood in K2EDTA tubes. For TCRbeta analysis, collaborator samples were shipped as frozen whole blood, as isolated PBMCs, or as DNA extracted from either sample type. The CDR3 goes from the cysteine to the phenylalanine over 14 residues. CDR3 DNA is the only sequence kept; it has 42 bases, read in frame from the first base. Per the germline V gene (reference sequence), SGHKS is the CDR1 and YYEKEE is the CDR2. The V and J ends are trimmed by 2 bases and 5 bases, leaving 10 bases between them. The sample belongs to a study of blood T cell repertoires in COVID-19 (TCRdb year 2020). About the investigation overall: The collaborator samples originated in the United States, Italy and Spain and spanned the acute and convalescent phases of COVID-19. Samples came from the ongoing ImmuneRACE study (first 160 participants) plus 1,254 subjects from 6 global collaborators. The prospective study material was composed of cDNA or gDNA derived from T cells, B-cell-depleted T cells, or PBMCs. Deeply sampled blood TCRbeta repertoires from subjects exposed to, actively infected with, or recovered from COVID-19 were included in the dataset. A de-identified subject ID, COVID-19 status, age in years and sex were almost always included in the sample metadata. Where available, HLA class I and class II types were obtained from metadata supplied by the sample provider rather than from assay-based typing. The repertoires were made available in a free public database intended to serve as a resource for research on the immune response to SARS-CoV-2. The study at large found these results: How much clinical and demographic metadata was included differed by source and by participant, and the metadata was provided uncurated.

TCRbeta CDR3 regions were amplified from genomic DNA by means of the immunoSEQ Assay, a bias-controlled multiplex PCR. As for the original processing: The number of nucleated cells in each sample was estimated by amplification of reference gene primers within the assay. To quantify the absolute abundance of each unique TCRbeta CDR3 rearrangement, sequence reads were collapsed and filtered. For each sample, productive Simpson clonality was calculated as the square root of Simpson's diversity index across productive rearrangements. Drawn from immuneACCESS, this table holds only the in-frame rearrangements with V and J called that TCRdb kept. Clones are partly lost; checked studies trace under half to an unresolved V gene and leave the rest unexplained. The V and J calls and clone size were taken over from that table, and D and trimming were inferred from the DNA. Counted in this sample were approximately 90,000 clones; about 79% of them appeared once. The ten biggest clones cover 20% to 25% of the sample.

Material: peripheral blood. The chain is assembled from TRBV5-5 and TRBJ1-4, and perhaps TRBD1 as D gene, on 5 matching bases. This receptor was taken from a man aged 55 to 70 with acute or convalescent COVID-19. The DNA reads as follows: TGTGCCAGCAGCTTCCGGACAATAAATGAAAAACTGTTTTTT. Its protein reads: CASSFRTINEKLFF.